One sample yielded the 9 T cell receptor beta chains listed below, sequenced in a study of identical twins. TCRdb reprocessed the 5' RACE reads via MiXCR and lists one record per CDR3 protein. The sample yields around 220,000 distinct CDR3 sequences, about 10% seen once. Sequenced: memory T cells sorted from blood. The receptors were gathered from a middle-aged man in good health.

This clonotype has just a few counts. This chain links TRBV5-1 with TRBJ1-1; 7 positions agree with TRBD1. Germline CDR1 SGHRS, CDR2 YFSETQ. After removal of 3 bases from V and 4 bases from J, the junction contained 6 bases not matched to a gene. The CDR3 loop spans 14 amino acids. The CDR3 DNA reads as TGCGCCAGCAGCTCCGGAGCAGGGGGCACTGAAGCTTTCTTT. It yields the protein CASSSGAGGTEAFF.

This sequence joins TRBV5-5 and TRBJ1-2, with 10 nucleotides matching TRBD1. This CDR3 region has 14 residues. V shed 9 bases and J 9 bases; nucleotides not matched to a gene: 14. Germline assignment: CDR1 SGHKS and CDR2 YYEKEE (reference sequence). The chain's CDR3 is CATSTGGHQLSYTF. The DNA for the CDR3 is TGTGCCACCTCGACAGGGGGCCATCAGTTGAGCTACACCTTC.

V is TRBV27 and J is TRBJ2-2; 7 positions agree with TRBD1. The V gene end was trimmed by 4 bases and the J gene end by 5 bases; junction bases not matched to a gene: 13. Germline V gene sequence: CDR1 MNHEY, CDR2 SMNVEV (reference sequence). This CDR3 contains 17 residues. CDR3 residues: CASSSPRQQGDTGELFF. DNA for the CDR3: TGTGCCAGCAGTTCCCCTAGACAGCAGGGGGATACCGGGGAGCTGTTTTTT.

This clonotype was observed a handful of times. V gene TRBV30 combines with J gene TRBJ1-1, with D unresolved. Trimming pared 5 bases from V and 6 bases from J, leaving 13 bases between. There are 12 residues in the CDR3. CDR1 is GTSNPN and CDR2 is SVGIG in the germline V gene (reference sequence). The CDR3 DNA reads TGTGCCTGGGCTGGTGGGTCCTCTGAAGCTTTCTTT. Protein sequence: CAWAGGSSEAFF.

This clonotype appeared many times. The chain carries TRBV29-1 and TRBJ2-3; D call uncertain. V gave up 6 bases and J gave up 1 base, with 8 bases separating them. Looked up from germline, CDR1 is SQVTM and CDR2 is ANQGSEA. The length of the CDR3 is 12 residues. The CDR3 reads CSVLDGTDTQYF. The DNA for the CDR3 is TGCAGCGTGTTGGACGGCACAGATACGCAGTATTTT.

Concerning this clonotype: Germline is not matched at one junction end, which may reflect a read error. The chain employs TRBV4-2 and TRBJ2-7, with a tentative D call TRBD2 (6 bases). The CDR3 extends over 15 amino acids. Germline V gene data show CDR1 as LGHNA and CDR2 as YNFKEQ. CDR3 amino acids: CASSQERQAGYQQYF. DNA of the CDR3: TGTGCCAGCAGCCAAGAAAGGCAAGCGGGCTACCAGCAGTACTTC.

This clonotype was seen a few times. The genes are TRBV20-1 and TRBJ1-2; maybe TRBD1 (6 bases). Germline lookup yields CDR1 DFQATT and CDR2 SNEGSKA (reference sequence). Trimming left V 6 bases short and J 8 bases short, with 19 bases between. The CDR3 is 13 residues long. CDR3 sequence (DNA): TGCAGTGCGAGGAACAGGGTGAAGTGGGGCTACACCTTC. Translated, it gives CSARNRVKWGYTF.

This clonotype was observed a handful of times. This CDR3 is CSARDIGLAGEKVETQYF. The CDR3 nucleotides read TGCAGTGCTAGAGATATAGGACTAGCGGGAGAGAAGGTGGAGACCCAGTACTTC. The genes are TRBV20-1 and TRBJ2-5; 13 bases align to TRBD2. J lost 5 bases, V lost 0 bases, and 12 bases had no gene match. The CDR3 is made up of 18 amino acids. Germline lookup yields CDR1 DFQATT and CDR2 SNEGSKA (reference sequence).

The CDR3 spells CASSLGGQPNSPLHF. As DNA, the CDR3 is TGTGCCAGCAGCCTAGGGGGACAGCCCAATTCACCCCTCCACTTT. This chain connects TRBV7-9 to TRBJ1-6, with 7 bases aligning to TRBD1. V was pared by 5 bases and J by 7 bases, with 8 bases of the junction left unmatched. The germline gives CDR1 SEHNR, CDR2 FQNEAQ (reference sequence). The CDR3 has 15 amino acids.